This TCR beta chain was sequenced during a study of T cell responses to AZD1222 COVID-19 vaccine. Findings and limits, study-wide: Spike-wide coverage was observed for vaccine-associated CD4 TCRs, with dominant responses at 160-218 and 743-854.

V was shortened by 0 bases and J by 1 base, with 4 bases between the two germline ends. CDR3 length: 13 residues. Germline V gene lookup returns CDR1 LGHDT and CDR2 YNNKEL (reference sequence). With regard to this clone: Its cognate antigen is unknown.

The method was immunoSEQ multiplex PCR; TCRdb's version includes in-frame clones alone and lacks a portion of them. Here the sample spans around 110,000 clones, around 91% being singletons. V and J are TRBV3-1 (or the pseudogene TRBV3-2) and TRBJ2-7; no reliable D call. This receptor was identified in an adult who received the AZD1222 COVID-19 vaccine. The specimen was peripheral blood, collected 28 days after the second AZD1222 dose. CDR3 amino acids: CASSQDFSYEQYF. CDR3 DNA: TGTGCCAGCAGCCAAGACTTTTCCTACGAGCAGTACTTC.